This entry is about one TCR beta chain. The junction does not match germline at one end; this may be a read error. In the study's own analysis: Estimation of nucleated cell counts relied on the amplification of reference gene primers. The method was immunoSEQ multiplex PCR; TCRdb's version includes in-frame clones alone and lacks a portion of them. V and J calls and clone size are given by that table; D and trimming were obtained from the DNA. Altogether fewer than 200,000 clones are present, over 80% being singletons, with the ten largest covering approximately 4.1%. The CDR3 totals 14 residues. From germline, CDR1 is SEHNR and CDR2 FQNEAQ (reference sequence). The entry originates in a study of blood T cell repertoires in COVID-19. Across the study: Samples taken during acute and convalescent COVID-19 were collected in the United States, Italy and Spain. T cells, B-cell-depleted T cells, or PBMCs supplied cDNA or gDNA.

The rearrangement joins TRBV7-9 to TRBJ2-2, with a weak D call TRBD1 (6 bases). This receptor was taken from a woman aged 55-70 years who had recovered from COVID-19. Sequencing was performed on peripheral blood. Written as DNA, the CDR3 is TGTGCCAGCAGACAAACAGGGAACCCCGGGGAGCTGTTTTTT. This encodes CASRQTGNPGELFF.